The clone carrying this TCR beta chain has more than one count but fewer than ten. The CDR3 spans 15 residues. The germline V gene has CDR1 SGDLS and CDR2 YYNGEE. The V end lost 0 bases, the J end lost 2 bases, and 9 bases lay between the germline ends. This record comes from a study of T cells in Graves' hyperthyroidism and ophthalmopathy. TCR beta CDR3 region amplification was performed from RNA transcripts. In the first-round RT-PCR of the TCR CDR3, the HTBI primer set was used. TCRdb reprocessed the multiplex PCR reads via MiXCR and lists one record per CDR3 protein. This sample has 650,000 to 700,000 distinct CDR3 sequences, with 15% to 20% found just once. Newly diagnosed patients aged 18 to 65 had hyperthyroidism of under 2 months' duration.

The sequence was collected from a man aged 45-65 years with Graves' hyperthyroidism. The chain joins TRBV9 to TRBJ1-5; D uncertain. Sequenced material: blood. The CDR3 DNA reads TGTGCCAGCAGCGTAGAAGGTTCTGGCAATCAGCCCCAGCATTTT. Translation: CASSVEGSGNQPQHF. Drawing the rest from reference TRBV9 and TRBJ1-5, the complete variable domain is DSGVTQTPKHLITATGQRVTLRCSPRSGDLSVYWYQQSLDQGLQFLIQYYNGEERAKGNILERFSAQQFPDLHSELNLSSLELGDSALYFCASSVEGSGNQPQHFGDGTRLSIL.